These T cell receptor beta chains were read from a single sample in a study of T cells in severe cutaneous drug reactions. From its re-call of the multiplex PCR reads, TCRdb lists each CDR3 protein once, without DNA. The sample's table shows 8,800 or so distinct CDR3 sequences. Sequencing was done on a sample of cells from a skin blister. The receptor set was obtained from a human donor with a severe cutaneous adverse drug reaction. The CDR3 runs from the conserved cysteine through the conserved F or W. Rows give clone size only sometimes, using once, few, many, or a class for an expanded clone.

V gene	clone size	J gene	CDR3 protein
TRBV4-3	NA	TRBJ2-2	CASSVKAQITGELFF
TRBV12-3/TRBV12-4	NA	TRBJ2-1	CASSPPGGEYNEQFF
TRBV19	NA	TRBJ2-3	CASSIGLRLGPTDTQYF
TRBV29-1	NA	TRBJ2-7	CSVEKTGMTEQYF
TRBV6-5	medium-sized	TRBJ2-1	CASSSWDRGDNEQFF
TRBV27	NA	TRBJ2-7	CASSSLDRAYEQYF
TRBV27	NA	TRBJ2-7	CASRQPGTYEQYF
TRBV6-5	NA	TRBJ1-2	CASTPGQGARGLFGYGYTF
TRBV28	NA	TRBJ1-6	CASSPWTGDNSPLHF
TRBV29-1	NA	TRBJ2-1	CSVEDRVDEQFF
TRBV27	NA	TRBJ2-5	CASSYGGTQYF
TRBV5-6	NA	TRBJ2-1	CASSFAGLADNEQFF
TRBV6-6	NA	TRBJ2-2	CASSFRDRALFTGELFF
TRBV28	NA	TRBJ2-7	CALPIAAAGQYF
TRBV5-6	NA	TRBJ2-3	CASSQGGGSDTQYF
TRBV3-1	NA	TRBJ2-3	CASSQGTGFTDTQYF
TRBV4-2	NA	TRBJ2-1	CASSQDGLSPGNEQFF
TRBV2	NA	TRBJ2-7	CASSSPGQGSYEQYF
TRBV3-1	NA	TRBJ2-1	CASSQITYNEQFF
TRBV27	NA	TRBJ2-7	CASIDQSSYEQYF
TRBV11-2	NA	TRBJ2-5	CASSLSAGPSGETQYF
TRBV4-3	NA	TRBJ1-1	CASSQASGGTEAFF
TRBV29-1	NA	TRBJ2-2	CSAGTSGTLGELFF
TRBV3-1	NA	TRBJ1-1	CASSQITTGGTEAFF
TRBV6-6	NA	TRBJ1-4	CASSYSGGREKLFF
TRBV7-9	NA	TRBJ1-6	CASSFPLGDNSPLHF
TRBV29-1	NA	TRBJ1-1	CSVRTDRRTEAFF
TRBV7-6	NA	TRBJ2-3	CASSSLAGGGTDTQYF
TRBV6-4	NA	TRBJ2-7	CASRGLAVSKVQYF
TRBV28	NA	TRBJ2-2	CASSLGPQRELFF
TRBV11-2	NA	TRBJ2-5	CASSSGFSGTQYF
TRBV6-6	NA	TRBJ1-2	CASTAGQDGRGYTF
TRBV7-3	NA	TRBJ2-2	CASRGTSGTGELFF
TRBV20-1	NA	TRBJ2-7	CSAPSTSGKGYEQYF
TRBV24-1	NA	TRBJ2-1	CATRGTEGRNEQFF
TRBV12-3/TRBV12-4	NA	TRBJ2-1	CASISDSPSSYNEQFF
TRBV7-8	NA	TRBJ2-5	CASSFIRAGSRETQYF
TRBV5-4	NA	TRBJ1-1	CASSPARRNTEAFF
TRBV20-1	NA	TRBJ2-1	CSAGQSYNEQFF
TRBV10-3	NA	TRBJ2-3	CAISESGRHTDTQYF
TRBV7-2	NA	TRBJ2-7	CASSPQLAGAYEQYF
TRBV28	NA	TRBJ2-7	CASRMTSGRSYEQYF
TRBV7-2	NA	TRBJ2-1	CASSVRRLADSPNNEQFF
TRBV27	NA	TRBJ2-7	CASSPLLSDHYEQYF
TRBV27	NA	TRBJ2-7	CASGRLEGGEQYF
TRBV6-5	NA	TRBJ2-7	CASSYLAGGYYEQYF
TRBV6-5	NA	TRBJ2-7	CATIGSSYEQYF
TRBV28	NA	TRBJ2-1	CASSLYGPYNEQFF
TRBV28	NA	TRBJ2-3	CASRAGGTDTQYF
TRBV2	NA	TRBJ2-7	CASSEPSGGPGEQYF
TRBV20-1	NA	TRBJ2-7	CSARDHIGGNSYEQYF
TRBV27	NA	TRBJ2-1	CASKGLLGNEQFF
TRBV28	NA	TRBJ2-7	CASRLDMGYEQYF
TRBV12-3/TRBV12-4	NA	TRBJ2-2	CASSYGPGELFF
TRBV12-3/TRBV12-4	large	TRBJ2-2	CATVQWAGTNTGELFF
TRBV10-3	NA	TRBJ2-6	CAISESSPRRVYSGANVLTF
TRBV7-9	NA	TRBJ2-7	CASSLSYEQYF
TRBV28	NA	TRBJ2-5	CASSSNIGLQETQYF
TRBV30	medium-sized	TRBJ2-7	CALASSTYEQYF
TRBV5-1	NA	TRBJ1-1	CASSFQGWVTEAFF